This T cell receptor beta chain was identified during a study of OX40 agonist ivuxolimab in advanced cancers. Findings and limits, study-wide: Blood T cells, both CD4+ and CD8+, expanded clonally by week 6 at 0.1 to 3.0 mg/kg.

With respect to this clone: Its target is unknown.

V lost 5 bases and J 4 bases, leaving 8 bases between the germline ends. Looked up from germline, CDR1 is MNHNS and CDR2 is SASEGT. The CDR3 contains 12 residues. Patients were excluded for autoimmune disease history or systemic immunosuppression. Profiled with immunoSEQ multiplex PCR; TCRdb holds only in-frame clones, not every one. The sample records fewer than 30,000 clones, 80% to 85% being singletons. The receptor comes from an adult with an advanced solid tumor such as melanoma, head and neck, liver or kidney cancer. The chain employs TRBV6-1 and TRBJ1-1; D is unclear. The material was CD4+ or CD8+ T cells sorted from blood, obtained in a trial of the OX40 agonist ivuxolimab. The CDR3 DNA reads as TGTGCCAGCAGTCGCTTGGCCACTGAAGCTTTCTTT. This encodes CASSRLATEAFF.